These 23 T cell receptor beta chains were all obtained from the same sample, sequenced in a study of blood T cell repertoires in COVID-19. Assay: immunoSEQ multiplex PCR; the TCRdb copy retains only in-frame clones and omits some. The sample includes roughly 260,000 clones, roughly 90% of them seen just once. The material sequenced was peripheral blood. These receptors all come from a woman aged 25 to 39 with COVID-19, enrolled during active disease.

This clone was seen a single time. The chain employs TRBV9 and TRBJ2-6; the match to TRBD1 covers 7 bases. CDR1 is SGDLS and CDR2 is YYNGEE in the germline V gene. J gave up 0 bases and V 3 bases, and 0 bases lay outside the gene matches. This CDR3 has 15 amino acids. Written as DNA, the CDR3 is TGTGCCAGCAGCGACAGGGGCTCTGGGGCCAACGTCCTGACTTTC. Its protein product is CASSDRGSGANVLTF.

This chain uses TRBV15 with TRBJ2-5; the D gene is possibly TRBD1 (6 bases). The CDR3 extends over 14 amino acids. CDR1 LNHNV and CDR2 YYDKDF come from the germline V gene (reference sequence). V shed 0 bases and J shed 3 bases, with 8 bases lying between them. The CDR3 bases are TGTGCCACCAGCAGAGACAGGGGTGAAGAGACCCAGTACTTC. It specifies CATSRDRGEETQYF.

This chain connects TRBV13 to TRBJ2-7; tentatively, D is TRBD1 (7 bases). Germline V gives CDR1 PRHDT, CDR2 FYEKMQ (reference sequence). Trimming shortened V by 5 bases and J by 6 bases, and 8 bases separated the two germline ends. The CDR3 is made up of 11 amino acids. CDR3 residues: CASSQGGEQYF. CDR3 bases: TGTGCCAGCAGCCAGGGGGGCGAGCAGTACTTC.

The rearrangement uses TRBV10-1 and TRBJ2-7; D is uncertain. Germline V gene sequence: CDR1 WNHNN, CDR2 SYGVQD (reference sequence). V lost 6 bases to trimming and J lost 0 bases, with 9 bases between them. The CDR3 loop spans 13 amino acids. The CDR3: CASRRGNSYEQYF. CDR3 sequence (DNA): TGCGCCAGCAGGAGAGGAAACTCCTACGAGCAGTACTTC.

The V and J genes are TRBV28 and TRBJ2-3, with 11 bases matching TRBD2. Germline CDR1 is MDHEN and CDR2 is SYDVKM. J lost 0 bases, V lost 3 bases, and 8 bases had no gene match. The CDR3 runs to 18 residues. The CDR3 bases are TGTGCCAGCAGTTTGCCCCGACTAGCGGGACCTAGCACAGATACGCAGTATTTT. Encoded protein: CASSLPRLAGPSTDTQYF.

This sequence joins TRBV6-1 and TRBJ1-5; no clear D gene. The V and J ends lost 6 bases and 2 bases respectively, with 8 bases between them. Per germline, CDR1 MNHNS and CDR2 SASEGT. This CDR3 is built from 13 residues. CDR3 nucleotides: TGTGCCAGCAGGGCTTTGGGCAATCAGCCCCAGCATTTT. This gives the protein CASRALGNQPQHF.

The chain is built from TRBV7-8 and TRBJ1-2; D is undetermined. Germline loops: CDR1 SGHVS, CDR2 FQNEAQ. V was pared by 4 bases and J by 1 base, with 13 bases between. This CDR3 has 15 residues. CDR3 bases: TGTGCCAGCAGCTATTCGGCGGTGATTAACTATGGCTACACCTTC. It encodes CASSYSAVINYGYTF.

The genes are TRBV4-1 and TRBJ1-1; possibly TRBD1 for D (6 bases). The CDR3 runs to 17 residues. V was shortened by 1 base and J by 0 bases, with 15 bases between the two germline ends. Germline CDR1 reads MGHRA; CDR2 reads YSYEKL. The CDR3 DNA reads TGCGCCAGCAGCCAAGGGGCGGCAGGGGAGATGAACACTGAAGCTTTCTTT. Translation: CASSQGAAGEMNTEAFF.

The CDR3 here is CASSVATSASGRAREETQYF. The CDR3 DNA is TGTGCCAGCAGCGTAGCTACATCGGCGAGCGGGAGGGCTAGGGAAGAGACCCAGTACTTC. V and J are TRBV9 and TRBJ2-5; TRBD2 matches 10 bases. The CDR3 runs 20 residues. Germline V gene lookup returns CDR1 SGDLS and CDR2 YYNGEE. Trimming at V came to 0 bases and at J to 3 bases, leaving 17 bases not matched to a gene.

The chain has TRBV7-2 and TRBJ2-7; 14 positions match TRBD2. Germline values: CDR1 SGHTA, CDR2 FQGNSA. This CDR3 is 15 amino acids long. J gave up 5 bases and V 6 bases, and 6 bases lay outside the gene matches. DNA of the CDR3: TGTGCCAGCAGGATGAGGGGACTAGCGGGAGACGAGCAGTACTTC. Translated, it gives CASRMRGLAGDEQYF.

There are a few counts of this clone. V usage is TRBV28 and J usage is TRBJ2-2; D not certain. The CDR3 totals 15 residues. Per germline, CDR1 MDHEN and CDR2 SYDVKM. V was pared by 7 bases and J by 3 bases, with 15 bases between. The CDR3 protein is CASTPGSAHTGELFF. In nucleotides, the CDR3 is TGTGCCAGCACTCCTGGAAGCGCTCACACCGGGGAGCTGTTTTTT.

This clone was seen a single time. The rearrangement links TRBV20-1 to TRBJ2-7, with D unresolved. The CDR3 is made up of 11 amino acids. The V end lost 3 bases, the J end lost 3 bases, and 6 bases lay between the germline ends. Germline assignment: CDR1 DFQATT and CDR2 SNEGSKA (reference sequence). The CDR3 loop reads CSASDNYEQYF. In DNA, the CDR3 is TGCAGTGCTAGTGACAACTACGAGCAGTACTTC.

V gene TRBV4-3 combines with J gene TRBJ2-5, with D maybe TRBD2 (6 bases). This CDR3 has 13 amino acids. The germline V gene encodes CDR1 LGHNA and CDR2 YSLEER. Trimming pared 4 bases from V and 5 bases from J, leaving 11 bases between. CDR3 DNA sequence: TGCGCCAGCAGCCTGGGGGGACGGGAGACCCAGTACTTC. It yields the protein CASSLGGRETQYF.

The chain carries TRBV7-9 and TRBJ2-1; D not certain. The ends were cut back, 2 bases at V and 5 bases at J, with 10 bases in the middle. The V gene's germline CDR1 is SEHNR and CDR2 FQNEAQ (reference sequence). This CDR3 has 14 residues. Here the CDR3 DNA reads TGTGCCAGCAGCTTAAGTTTACTACACAATGAGCAGTTCTTC. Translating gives CASSLSLLHNEQFF.

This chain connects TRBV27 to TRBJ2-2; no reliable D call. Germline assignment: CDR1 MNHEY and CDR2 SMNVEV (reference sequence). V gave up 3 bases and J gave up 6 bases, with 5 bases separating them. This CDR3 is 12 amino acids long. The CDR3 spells CASSFGSGELFF. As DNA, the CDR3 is TGTGCCAGCAGTTTCGGGTCCGGGGAGCTGTTTTTT.

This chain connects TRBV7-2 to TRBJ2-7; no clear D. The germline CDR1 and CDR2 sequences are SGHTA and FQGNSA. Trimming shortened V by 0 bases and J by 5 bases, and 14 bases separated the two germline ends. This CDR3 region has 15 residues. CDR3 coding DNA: TGTGCCAGCAGCTTAGCCGCGACAACGGTCAACGAGCAGTACTTC. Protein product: CASSLAATTVNEQYF.

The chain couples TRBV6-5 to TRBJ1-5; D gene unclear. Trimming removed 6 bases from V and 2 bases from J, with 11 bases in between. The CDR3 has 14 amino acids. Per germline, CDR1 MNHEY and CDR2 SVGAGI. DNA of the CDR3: TGTGCCAGCAGCGTGATGCAGGGCAATCAGCCCCAGCATTTT. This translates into CASSVMQGNQPQHF.

Written as DNA, the CDR3 is TGTGCCAGCAGCCGGGGCGGGAAGCACACAGATACGCAGTATTTT. This codes for CASSRGGKHTDTQYF. The rearrangement joins TRBV11-3 to TRBJ2-3; possibly TRBD2 for D (6 bases). V lost 5 bases, J lost 2 bases, and 14 bases lay in between. The CDR3 contains 15 residues. The germline V gene encodes CDR1 SGHNT and CDR2 YENEEA.

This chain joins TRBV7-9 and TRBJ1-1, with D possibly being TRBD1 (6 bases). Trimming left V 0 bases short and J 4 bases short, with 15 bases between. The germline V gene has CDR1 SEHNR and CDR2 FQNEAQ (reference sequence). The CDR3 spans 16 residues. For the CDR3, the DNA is TGTGCCAGCAGCTTAGCTTCGGGGGGCCGCATCACTGAAGCTTTCTTT. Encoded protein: CASSLASGGRITEAFF.

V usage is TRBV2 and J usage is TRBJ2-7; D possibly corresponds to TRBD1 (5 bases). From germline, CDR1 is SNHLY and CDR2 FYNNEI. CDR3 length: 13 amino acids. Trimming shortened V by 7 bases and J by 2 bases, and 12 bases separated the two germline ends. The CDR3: CASMGTGTYEQYF. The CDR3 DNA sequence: TGTGCCAGCATGGGTACAGGAACCTACGAGCAGTACTTC.

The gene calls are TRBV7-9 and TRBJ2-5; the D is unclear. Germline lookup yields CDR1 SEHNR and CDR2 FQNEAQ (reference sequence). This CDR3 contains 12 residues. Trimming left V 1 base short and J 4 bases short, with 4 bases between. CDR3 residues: CASSLGPETQYF. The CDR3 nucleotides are TGTGCCAGCAGCTTAGGGCCAGAGACCCAGTACTTC.

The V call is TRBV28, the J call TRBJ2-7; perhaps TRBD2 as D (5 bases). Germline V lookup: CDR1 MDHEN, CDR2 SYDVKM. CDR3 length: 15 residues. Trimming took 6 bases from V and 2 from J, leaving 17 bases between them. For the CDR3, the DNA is TGTGCCAGCAGCCCTGCGCGGGCCTTAACCTACGAGCAGTACTTC. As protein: CASSPARALTYEQYF. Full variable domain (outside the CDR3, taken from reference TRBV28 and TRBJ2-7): DVKVTQSSRYLVKRTGEKVFLECVQDMDHENMFWYRQDPGLGLRLIYFSYDVKMKEKGDIPEGYSVSREKKERFSLILESASTNQTSMYLCASSPARALTYEQYFGPGTRLTVT.

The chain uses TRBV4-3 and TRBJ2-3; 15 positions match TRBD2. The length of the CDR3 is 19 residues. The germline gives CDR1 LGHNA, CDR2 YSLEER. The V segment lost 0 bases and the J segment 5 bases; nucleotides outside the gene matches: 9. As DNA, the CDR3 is TGCGCCAGCAGCCAAGATAAAACTAGGACTAGCGGGAGGGTAGATACGCAGTATTTT. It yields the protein CASSQDKTRTSGRVDTQYF.